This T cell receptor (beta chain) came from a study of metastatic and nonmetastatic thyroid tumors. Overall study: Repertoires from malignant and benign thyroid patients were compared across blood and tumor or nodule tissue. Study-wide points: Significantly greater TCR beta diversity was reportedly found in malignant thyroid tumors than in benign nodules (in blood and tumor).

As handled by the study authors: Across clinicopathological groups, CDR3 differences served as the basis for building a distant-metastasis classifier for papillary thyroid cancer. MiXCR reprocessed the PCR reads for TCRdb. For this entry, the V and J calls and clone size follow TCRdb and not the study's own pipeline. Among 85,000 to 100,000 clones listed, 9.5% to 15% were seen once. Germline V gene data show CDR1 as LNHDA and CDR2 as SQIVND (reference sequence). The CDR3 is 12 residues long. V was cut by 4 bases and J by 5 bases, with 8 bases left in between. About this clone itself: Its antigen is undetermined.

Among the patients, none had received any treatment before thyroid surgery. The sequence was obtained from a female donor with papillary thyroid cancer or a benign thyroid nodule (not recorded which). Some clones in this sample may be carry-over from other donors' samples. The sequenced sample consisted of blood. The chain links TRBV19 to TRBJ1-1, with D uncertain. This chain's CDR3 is CASSTRQTEAFF. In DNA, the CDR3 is TGTGCCAGTAGTACCCGACAAACTGAAGCTTTCTTT. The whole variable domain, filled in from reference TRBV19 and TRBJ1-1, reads DGGITQSPKYLFRKEGQNVTLSCEQNLNHDAMYWYRQDPGQGLRLIYYSQIVNDFQKGDIAEGYSVSREKKESFPLTVTSAQKNPTAFYLCASSTRQTEAFFGQGTRLTVV.